The 15 T cell receptor beta chains given below trace back to one sample, sequenced in a study of T cell repertoires in ileal Crohn's disease. Only in-frame clones appear in the TCRdb table, and some are missing; sequencing was by immunoSEQ multiplex PCR. This table has roughly 15,000 clones, over 80% appearing once. The source material was ileal tissue. These receptors were obtained from an adult with Crohn's disease.

The rearrangement links TRBV5-4 to TRBJ1-6; 7 positions agree with TRBD1. CDR1 SGHNT and CDR2 YYREEE come from the germline V gene (reference sequence). V shed 0 bases and J 0 bases; nucleotides not matched to a gene: 9. CDR3 length equals 19 residues. CDR3 protein: CASSLGGQDPSSYNSPLHF. The CDR3 DNA reads TGTGCCAGCAGCTTGGGCGGACAGGACCCGAGCTCCTATAATTCACCCCTCCACTTT.

The rearrangement joins TRBV9 to TRBJ1-4; possibly TRBD1 for D (5 bases). Germline-derived CDR1 and CDR2 are SGDLS and YYNGEE. Deletions cut 0 bases from V and 3 bases from J, with 9 bases between. This CDR3 spans 15 amino acids. CDR3: CASSVDPGANEKLFF. In nucleotides, the CDR3 is TGTGCCAGCAGCGTAGATCCGGGGGCTAATGAAAAACTGTTTTTT.

J is TRBJ2-2 and V is TRBV4-3, with 8 bases lining up with TRBD1. CDR3 length: 16 amino acids. V shed 0 bases and J 5 bases; nucleotides not matched to a gene: 5. Germline lookup yields CDR1 LGHNA and CDR2 YSLEER. CDR3 in DNA: TGCGCCAGCAGCCAAGATTGGGGACAGGCGACCGGGGAGCTGTTTTTT. It encodes CASSQDWGQATGELFF.

The chain has TRBV19 and TRBJ1-2; 7 nucleotides agree with TRBD1. CDR1 and CDR2 (germline): LNHDA, SQIVND (reference sequence). The CDR3 is made up of 14 amino acids. The V segment lost 3 bases and the J segment 6 bases; nucleotides outside the gene matches: 7. The DNA of the CDR3 is TGTGCCAGTAGTATTGGGGACAGATACCATGGCTACACCTTC. Translated, it gives CASSIGDRYHGYTF.

The chain joins TRBV30 to TRBJ1-1; the match to TRBD1 covers 7 bases. Germline CDR1 is GTSNPN and CDR2 is SVGIG (reference sequence). The CDR3 contains 14 residues. V dropped 5 bases and J dropped 3; count of bases not matched to a gene: 9. CDR3 loop: CAWSPGQGDTEAFF. The DNA for the CDR3 is TGTGCCTGGTCTCCCGGGCAGGGGGACACTGAAGCTTTCTTT.

This sequence joins TRBV5-4 and TRBJ2-7, with a possible D match to TRBD1 (6 bases). V lost 0 bases and J 7 bases, leaving 17 bases between the germline ends. This CDR3 region has 15 residues. Germline loops: CDR1 SGHNT, CDR2 YYREEE (reference sequence). The CDR3 loop is CASSLGDNKYGEQYF. The CDR3 region has the DNA TGTGCCAGCAGCTTGGGGGACAACAAGTACGGAGAGCAGTACTTC.

This clone is a singleton in its sample. The rearrangement uses TRBV19 and TRBJ1-5; TRBD1 matches 11 bases. V lost 7 bases and J lost 6; bases outside the gene matches: 8. There are 15 residues in the CDR3. CDR1 LNHDA and CDR2 SQIVND come from the germline V gene (reference sequence). CDR3 sequence reads: CASTQDRGPGQPQHF. CDR3 coding DNA: TGTGCCAGTACCCAGGACAGGGGGCCTGGTCAGCCCCAGCATTTT.

The rearrangement joins TRBV7-6 to TRBJ1-5, with TRBD1 identical over 9 bases. The CDR3 runs to 14 residues. Trimming cost V 3 bases and J 5 bases; bases outside gene matches: 2. In germline, CDR1 is SGHVS, CDR2 FNYEAQ. In DNA form, the CDR3 reads TGTGCCAGCAGCTTGAGGGACAGGGATCAGCCCCAGCATTTT. Translating it yields CASSLRDRDQPQHF.

The chain employs TRBV5-4 and TRBJ1-2; 9 positions match TRBD1. The germline gives CDR1 SGHNT, CDR2 YYREEE (reference sequence). The CDR3 has 16 residues. Unmatched junction bases numbered 13, after V lost 2 bases and J lost 8 bases. This CDR3 is CASSFPGQGISGGYTF. The CDR3 DNA sequence: TGTGCCAGCAGCTTCCCGGGACAGGGTATTTCGGGGGGCTACACCTTC.

The chain couples TRBV9 to TRBJ1-1; TRBD1 is a possible D gene (6 bases). With 0 bases removed from V and 9 bases from J, the gap between germline ends came to 12 bases. Germline V lookup: CDR1 SGDLS, CDR2 YYNGEE. The CDR3 is made up of 13 amino acids. Here the CDR3 DNA reads TGTGCCAGCAGCGTAGGCGGGGGGGCCAAAGCTTTCTTT. This translates into CASSVGGGAKAFF.

The V and J genes are TRBV5-1 and TRBJ1-1; 7 bases are a match to TRBD1. V lost 4 bases and J lost 9; bases outside the gene matches: 15. This CDR3 has 15 amino acids. Germline CDR1 is SGHRS and CDR2 is YFSETQ. The CDR3 DNA reads as TGCGCCAGCAGCCCCCCCTCCGGGACAGAGGAAAAAGCTTTCTTT. Translated: CASSPPSGTEEKAFF.

This chain links TRBV25-1 with TRBJ2-1, with a weak D call TRBD2 (9 bases). Germline values: CDR1 MGHDK, CDR2 SYGVNS. Trimming removed 7 bases from V and 5 bases from J, with 18 bases in between. The CDR3 runs 15 residues. The CDR3 region has the DNA TGTGCCAGCACGACAGGGGCTAGCGGGGACAATGAGCAGTTCTTC. This translates into CASTTGASGDNEQFF.

The V gene is TRBV7-9, the J gene TRBJ1-6; 7 bases line up with TRBD1. V lost 5 bases and J lost 3; bases outside the gene matches: 4. This CDR3 is 15 amino acids long. Germline CDR1 and CDR2: SEHNR and FQNEAQ (reference sequence). The CDR3 DNA sequence: TGTGCCAGCAGCCACCGGGACAGCTATAATTCACCCCTCCACTTT. This gives the protein CASSHRDSYNSPLHF.

V and J are TRBV30 and TRBJ1-1; 8 bases line up with TRBD1. The CDR3 sequence is 14 residues long. From germline, CDR1 is GTSNPN and CDR2 SVGIG (reference sequence). V lost 5 bases, J lost 2 bases, and 7 bases stayed unmatched. The CDR3 sequence: CAWDPGQVNTEAFF. The CDR3 nucleotides are TGTGCCTGGGACCCGGGACAGGTTAACACTGAAGCTTTCTTT.

Details on this clone: This sample also contains other DNA sequences that code for the same CDR3. The chain employs TRBV10-3 and TRBJ2-7, with 8 bases fitting TRBD1. The CDR3 is 13 residues long. CDR1 and CDR2 (germline): ENHRY, SYGVKD. Trimming at V came to 3 bases and at J to 6 bases, leaving 4 bases not matched to a gene. The CDR3 loop is CAISDPTGVEQYF. The CDR3 DNA is TGTGCCATCAGTGACCCGACAGGGGTCGAGCAGTACTTC.